The 10 T cell receptor beta chains reported below all come from one sample, sequenced in a study of shared clonotypes between healthy human individuals. Generated by immunoSEQ multiplex PCR, the TCRdb table keeps only in-frame clones and is missing some. The sample lists more than 1,200,000 clones; approximately 98.5% were seen once. The sequencing sample was made of naive CD4+ T cells sorted from blood. Specified subset: CD45RA+ positively selected. The receptor set was obtained from a man aged 30-40 years in good health.

The gene calls are TRBV6-1 and TRBJ2-3; D is possibly TRBD2 (6 bases). Germline CDR1 is MNHNS and CDR2 is SASEGT. Trimming pared 1 base from V and 4 bases from J, leaving 12 bases between. The CDR3 contains 15 residues. The CDR3 loop reads CASSEVGRTSDTQYF. The CDR3 DNA follows: TGTGCCAGCAGTGAAGTCGGGAGAACGTCAGATACGCAGTATTTT.

The chain joins TRBV28 to TRBJ2-7, with a tentative D call TRBD2 (6 bases). Deletions cut 6 bases from V and 7 bases from J, with 19 bases between. The germline CDR1 and CDR2 sequences are MDHEN and SYDVKM. CDR3 length equals 14 residues. This chain's CDR3 is CASRPAGRPGEQYF. Written as DNA, the CDR3 is TGTGCCAGCAGGCCAGCTGGGAGGCCTGGTGAGCAGTACTTC.

This sequence joins TRBV5-1 and TRBJ2-1; 12 bases line up with TRBD2. V lost 4 bases to trimming and J lost 8 bases; unmatched junction nucleotides: 7. CDR3 length: 15 amino acids. Germline CDR1 and CDR2: SGHRS and YFSETQ. The CDR3 DNA reads as TGCGCCAGCAGCCTGACTAGCGGGAGAGGAGATGAGCAGTTCTTC. Its translation: CASSLTSGRGDEQFF.

The V and J genes are TRBV7-2 and TRBJ2-1; 9 bases fit TRBD2. Losses at the gene ends were 5 bases for V and 0 bases for J; bases not matched to a gene: 8. Per germline, CDR1 SGHTA and CDR2 FQGNSA. The length of the CDR3 is 17 residues. The CDR3 reads CASSRRLAVSSYNEQFF. CDR3 in DNA: TGTGCCAGCAGCCGCAGACTAGCGGTAAGCTCCTACAATGAGCAGTTCTTC.

This chain links TRBV5-1 with TRBJ1-4; D unclear. CDR1 is SGHRS and CDR2 is YFSETQ in the germline V gene. The V and J ends lost 4 bases and 3 bases respectively, with 7 bases between them. CDR3 size: 13 residues. Written as DNA, the CDR3 is TGCGCCAGCAGCCCCCTGGCTAATGAAAAACTGTTTTTT. It is translated as CASSPLANEKLFF.

This chain links TRBV7-9 with TRBJ2-1, with 11 bases identical to TRBD2. Germline V gene lookup returns CDR1 SEHNR and CDR2 FQNEAQ (reference sequence). V was clipped by 7 bases and J by 9 bases; unmatched bases: 17. The CDR3 consists of 17 residues. The CDR3 DNA follows: TGTGCCAGCACCGAGGTAGCGAGACTAGCGGGACTGGGTGAGCAGTTCTTC. This sequence encodes CASTEVARLAGLGEQFF.

The chain is built from TRBV7-9 and TRBJ2-3; 15 nucleotides align to TRBD2. The J segment lost 7 bases and the V segment lost 5 bases, leaving 7 bases of the junction unmatched. Germline CDR1 and CDR2: SEHNR and FQNEAQ (reference sequence). The CDR3 runs to 16 residues. The DNA for the CDR3 is TGTGCCAGCAGCCCACCGGGACTAGCGGGGGGAAATACGCAGTATTTT. Translating it yields CASSPPGLAGGNTQYF.

This clone appeared a single time. The CDR3 coding sequence is TGCGCCAGCAGCCAAGGCTTTGTGGGGGGCTACGAGCAGTACTTC. Its protein is CASSQGFVGGYEQYF. The chain carries TRBV4-3 and TRBJ2-7, with D perhaps matching TRBD2 (6 bases). Germline assignment: CDR1 LGHNA and CDR2 YSLEER. The CDR3 extends over 15 amino acids. Between the trimmed V and J ends, which lost 1 base and 3 bases, there was a span of 13 bases.

Worth noting for this clone: Other DNA sequences within the sample encode an identical CDR3. V usage is TRBV28 and J usage is TRBJ2-7; TRBD1 matches at 8 bases. Germline trimming cut 4 bases from V and 0 bases from J; bases unmatched to any gene: 5. Germline CDR1 is MDHEN and CDR2 is SYDVKM. The CDR3 sequence is 15 residues long. CDR3 region: CASSSGQGSSYEQYF. CDR3 coding DNA: TGTGCCAGCAGTTCCGGACAGGGTAGCTCCTACGAGCAGTACTTC.

This clone was detected only once. V usage is TRBV5-4 and J usage is TRBJ2-1; D call uncertain. Trimming took off 0 bases at V and 2 bases at J, with 9 bases between the two ends. CDR3 length: 15 residues. Germline assignment: CDR1 SGHNT and CDR2 YYREEE (reference sequence). CDR3 residues: CASSLGQSPYNEQFF. DNA of the CDR3: TGTGCCAGCAGCTTGGGGCAGTCGCCCTACAATGAGCAGTTCTTC.